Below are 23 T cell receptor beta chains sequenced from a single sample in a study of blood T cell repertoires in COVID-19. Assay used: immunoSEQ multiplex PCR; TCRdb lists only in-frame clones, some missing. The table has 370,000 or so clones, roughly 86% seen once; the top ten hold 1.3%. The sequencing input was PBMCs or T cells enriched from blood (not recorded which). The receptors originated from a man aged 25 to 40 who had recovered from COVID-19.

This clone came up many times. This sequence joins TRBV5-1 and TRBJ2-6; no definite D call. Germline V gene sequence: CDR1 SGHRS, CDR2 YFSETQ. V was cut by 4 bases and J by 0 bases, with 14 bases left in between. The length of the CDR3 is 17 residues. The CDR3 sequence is CASSNSNPSSGANVLTF. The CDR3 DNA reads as TGCGCCAGCAGCAACAGCAACCCCAGCTCTGGGGCCAACGTCCTGACTTTC.

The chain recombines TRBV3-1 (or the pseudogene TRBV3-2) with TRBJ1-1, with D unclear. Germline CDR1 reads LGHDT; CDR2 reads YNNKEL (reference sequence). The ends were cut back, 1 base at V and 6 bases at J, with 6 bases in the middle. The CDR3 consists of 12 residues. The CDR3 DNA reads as TGTGCCAGCAGCCAAGCTGAGGCTGAAGCTTTCTTT. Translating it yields CASSQAEAEAFF.

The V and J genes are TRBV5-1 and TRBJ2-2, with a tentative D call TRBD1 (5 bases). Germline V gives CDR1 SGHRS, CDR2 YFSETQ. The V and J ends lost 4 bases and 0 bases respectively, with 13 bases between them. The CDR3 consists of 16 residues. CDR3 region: CASSPRQLANTGELFF. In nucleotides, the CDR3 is TGCGCCAGCAGCCCACGACAGCTCGCGAACACCGGGGAGCTGTTTTTT.

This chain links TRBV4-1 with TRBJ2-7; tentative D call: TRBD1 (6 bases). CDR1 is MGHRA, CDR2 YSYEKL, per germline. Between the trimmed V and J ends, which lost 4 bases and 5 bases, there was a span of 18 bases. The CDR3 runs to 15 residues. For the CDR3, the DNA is TGCGCCAGCAGCCGCGCAGGGGCCGTGTCCCACGAGCAGTACTTC. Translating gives CASSRAGAVSHEQYF.

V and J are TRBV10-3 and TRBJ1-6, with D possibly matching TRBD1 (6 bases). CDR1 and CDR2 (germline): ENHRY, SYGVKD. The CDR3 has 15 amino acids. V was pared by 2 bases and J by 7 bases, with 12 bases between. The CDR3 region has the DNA TGTGCCATCAGTGAGGGCGACGGGACAAATTCACCCCTCCACTTT. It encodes CAISEGDGTNSPLHF.

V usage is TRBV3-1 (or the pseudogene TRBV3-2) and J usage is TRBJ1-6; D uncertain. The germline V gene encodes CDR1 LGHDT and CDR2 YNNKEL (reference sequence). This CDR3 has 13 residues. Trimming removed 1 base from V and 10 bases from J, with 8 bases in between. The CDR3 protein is CASSQGAGSPLHF. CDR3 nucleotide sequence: TGTGCCAGCAGCCAAGGGGCGGGATCACCCCTCCACTTT.

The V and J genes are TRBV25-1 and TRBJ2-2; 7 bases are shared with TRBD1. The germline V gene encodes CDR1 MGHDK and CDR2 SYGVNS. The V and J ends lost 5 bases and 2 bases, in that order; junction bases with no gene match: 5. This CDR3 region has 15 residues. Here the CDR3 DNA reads TGTGCCAGCAGTCAAGGGGGCCAAAACACCGGGGAGCTGTTTTTT. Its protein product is CASSQGGQNTGELFF.

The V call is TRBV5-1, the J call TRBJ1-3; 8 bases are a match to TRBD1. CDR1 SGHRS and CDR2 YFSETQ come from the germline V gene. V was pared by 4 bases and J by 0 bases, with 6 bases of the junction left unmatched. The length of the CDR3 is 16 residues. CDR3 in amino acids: CASSPSDRASGNTIYF. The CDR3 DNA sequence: TGCGCCAGCAGCCCCTCGGACAGGGCCTCTGGAAACACCATATATTTT.

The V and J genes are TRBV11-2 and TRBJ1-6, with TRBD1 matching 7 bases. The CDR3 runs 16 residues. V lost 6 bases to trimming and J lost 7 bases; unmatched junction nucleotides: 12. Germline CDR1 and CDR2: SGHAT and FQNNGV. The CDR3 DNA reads TGTGCCAGCAGTTCAATAGGGCAGGGGGGCAATTCACCCCTCCACTTT. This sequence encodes CASSSIGQGGNSPLHF.

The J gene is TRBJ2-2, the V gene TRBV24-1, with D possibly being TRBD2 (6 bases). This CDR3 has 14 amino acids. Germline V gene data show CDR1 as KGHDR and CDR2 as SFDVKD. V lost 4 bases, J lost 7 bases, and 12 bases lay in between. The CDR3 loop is CATSDPSGVGELFF. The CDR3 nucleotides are TGTGCCACCAGTGACCCATCGGGGGTCGGGGAGCTGTTTTTT.

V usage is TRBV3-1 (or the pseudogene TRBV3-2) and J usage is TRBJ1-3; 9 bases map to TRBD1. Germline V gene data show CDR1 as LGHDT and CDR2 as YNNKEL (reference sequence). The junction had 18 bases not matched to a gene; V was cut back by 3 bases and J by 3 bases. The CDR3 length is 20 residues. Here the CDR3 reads CASSQKPGQGGEGFGNTIYF. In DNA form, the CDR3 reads TGTGCCAGCAGCCAGAAACCGGGACAGGGAGGGGAAGGCTTTGGAAACACCATATATTTT.

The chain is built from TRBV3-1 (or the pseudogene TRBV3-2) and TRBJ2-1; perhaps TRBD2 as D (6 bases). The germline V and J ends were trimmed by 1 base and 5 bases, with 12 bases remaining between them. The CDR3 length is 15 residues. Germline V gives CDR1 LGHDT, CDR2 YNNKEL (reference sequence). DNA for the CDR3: TGTGCCAGCAGCCAAGTGGAGACTAGGAACAATGAGCAGTTCTTC. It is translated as CASSQVETRNNEQFF.

The CDR3 bases are TGCGCCAGCAGCCAGGAGGGGACGCCCCTTACTGCCGGGGAGCTGTTTTTT. It translates to CASSQEGTPLTAGELFF. This rearrangement joins TRBV4-1 to TRBJ2-2; possible D gene TRBD2, 6 bases. The V end was cut by 3 bases, the J end by 6 bases, with 20 bases between. From germline, CDR1 is MGHRA and CDR2 YSYEKL. There are 17 residues in the CDR3.

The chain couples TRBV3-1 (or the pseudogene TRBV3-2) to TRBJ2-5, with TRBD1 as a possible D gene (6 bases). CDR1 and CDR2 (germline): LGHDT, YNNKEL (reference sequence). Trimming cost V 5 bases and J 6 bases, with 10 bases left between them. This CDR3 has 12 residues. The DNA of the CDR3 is TGTGCCAGCAGCGTCGACAGGCAGACCCAGTACTTC. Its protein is CASSVDRQTQYF.

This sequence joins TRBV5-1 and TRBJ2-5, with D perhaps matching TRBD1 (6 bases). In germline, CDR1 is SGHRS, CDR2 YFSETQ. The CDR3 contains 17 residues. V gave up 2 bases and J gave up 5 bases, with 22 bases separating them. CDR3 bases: TGCGCCAGCAGCTTATTTCTTGGATCCGGGACAAGCGAGACCCAGTACTTC. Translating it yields CASSLFLGSGTSETQYF.

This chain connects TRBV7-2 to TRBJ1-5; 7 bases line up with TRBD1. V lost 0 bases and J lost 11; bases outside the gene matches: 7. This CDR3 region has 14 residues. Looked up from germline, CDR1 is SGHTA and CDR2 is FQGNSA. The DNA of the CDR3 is TGTGCCAGCAGCTTAGCCGAAGGGGGCTGGTCCCAGCATTTT. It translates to CASSLAEGGWSQHF.

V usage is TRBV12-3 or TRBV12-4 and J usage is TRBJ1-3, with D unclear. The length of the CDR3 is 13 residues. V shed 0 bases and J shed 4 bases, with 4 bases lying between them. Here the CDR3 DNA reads TGTGCCAGCAGTTTAGCCGGGGGAAACACCATATATTTT. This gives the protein CASSLAGGNTIYF.

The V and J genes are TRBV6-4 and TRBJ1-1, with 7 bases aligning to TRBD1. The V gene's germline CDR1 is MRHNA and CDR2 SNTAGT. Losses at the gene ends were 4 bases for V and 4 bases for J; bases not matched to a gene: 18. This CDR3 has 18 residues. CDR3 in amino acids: CASSGKDRAHRGGTEAFF. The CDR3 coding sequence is TGTGCCAGCAGTGGAAAAGACAGGGCCCACCGGGGGGGCACTGAAGCTTTCTTT.

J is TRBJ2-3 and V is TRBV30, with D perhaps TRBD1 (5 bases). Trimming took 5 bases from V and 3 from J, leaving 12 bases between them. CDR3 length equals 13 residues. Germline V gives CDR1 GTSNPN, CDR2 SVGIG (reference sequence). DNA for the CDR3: TGTGCCTGGGGGCGTGGGGCGACAGATACGCAGTATTTT. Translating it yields CAWGRGATDTQYF.

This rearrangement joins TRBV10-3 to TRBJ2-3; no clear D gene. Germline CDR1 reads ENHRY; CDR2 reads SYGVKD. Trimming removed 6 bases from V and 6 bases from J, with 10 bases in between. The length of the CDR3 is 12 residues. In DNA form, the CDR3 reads TGTGCCATCAGCCGGTCTTGGGATACGCAGTATTTT. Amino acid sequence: CAISRSWDTQYF.

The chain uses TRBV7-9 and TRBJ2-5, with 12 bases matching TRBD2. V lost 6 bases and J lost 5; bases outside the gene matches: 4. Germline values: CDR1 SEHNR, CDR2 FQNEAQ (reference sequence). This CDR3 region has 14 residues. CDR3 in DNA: TGTGCCAGCAGGTCAACTAGCGGGGGGGAGACCCAGTACTTC. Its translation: CASRSTSGGETQYF.

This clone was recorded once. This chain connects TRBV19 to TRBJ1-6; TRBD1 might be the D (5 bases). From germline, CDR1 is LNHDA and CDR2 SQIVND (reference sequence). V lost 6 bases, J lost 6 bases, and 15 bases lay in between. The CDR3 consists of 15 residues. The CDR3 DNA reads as TGTGCCAGTAGATCGGTAGGGGCAGCTAATTCACCCCTCCACTTT. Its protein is CASRSVGAANSPLHF.

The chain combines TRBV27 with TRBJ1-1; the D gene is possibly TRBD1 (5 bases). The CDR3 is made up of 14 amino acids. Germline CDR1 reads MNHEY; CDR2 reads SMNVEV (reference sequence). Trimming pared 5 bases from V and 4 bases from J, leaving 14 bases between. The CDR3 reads CASSLGGSGTEAFF. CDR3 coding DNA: TGTGCCAGCAGTCTGGGGGGGAGTGGCACTGAAGCTTTCTTT.